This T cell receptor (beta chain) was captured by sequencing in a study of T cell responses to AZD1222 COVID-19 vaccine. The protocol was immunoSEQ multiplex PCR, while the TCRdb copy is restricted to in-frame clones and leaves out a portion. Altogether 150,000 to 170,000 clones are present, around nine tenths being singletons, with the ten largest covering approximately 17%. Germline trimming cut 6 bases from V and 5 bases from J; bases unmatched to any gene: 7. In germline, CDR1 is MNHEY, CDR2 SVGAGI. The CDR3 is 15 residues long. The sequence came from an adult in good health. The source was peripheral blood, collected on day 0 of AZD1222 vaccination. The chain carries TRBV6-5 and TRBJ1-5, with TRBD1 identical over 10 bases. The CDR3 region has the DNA TGTGCCAGCAGCCGCGACAGGGGGCGATATCAGCCCCAGCATTTT. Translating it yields CASSRDRGRYQPQHF.